These T cell receptor beta chains were read from a single sample in a study of cytomegalovirus exposure and HLA in healthy donors. The method was immunoSEQ multiplex PCR; TCRdb's version includes in-frame clones alone and lacks a portion of them. This table holds 95,000 to 150,000 clones, more than 70% found once. Sequenced sample: PBMCs. The receptors here all came from a man aged 45 to 65 in good health and CMV-seronegative. Each CDR3 is given with its conserved first and last residue. The order of the fields is D gene, J gene, clone size, V gene, CDR3 DNA, CDR3 protein. The D gene is left open where the match is weak. Not every row has a clone size; where given, it reads once, few, many or a size class.

NA,TRBJ2-5,NA,TRBV7-7,TGTGCCAGCAGCTTTAACAGGGTTGATGAGACCCAGTACTTC,CASSFNRVDETQYF
NA,TRBJ1-4,NA,TRBV27,TGTGCCAGCAGTTTGCTGGGAGGGGATGAAAAACTGTTTTTT,CASSLLGGDEKLFF
TRBD1,TRBJ2-1,NA,TRBV10-3,TGTGCCGTTAGGGACAGATCCTACAATGAGCAGTTCTTC,CAVRDRSYNEQFF
TRBD1,TRBJ1-2,NA,TRBV7-6,TGTGCCAGCAGCTTGGGGACAGGAGGTGGAGGCTACACCTTC,CASSLGTGGGGYTF
NA,TRBJ1-6,few,TRBV19,TGTGCCAGTATGCTGGGGGGGGTGAGCGGGAATAATTCACCCCTCCACTTT,CASMLGGVSGNNSPLHF
NA,TRBJ2-7,few,TRBV19,TGTGCCAGTAGTTCCCATGACGAGCAGTACTTC,CASSSHDEQYF
NA,TRBJ1-1,NA,TRBV9,TGTGCCAGCAGCGTGGGCAGTGATGCTTCAATGAACACTGAAGCTTTCTTT,CASSVGSDASMNTEAFF
TRBD1,TRBJ1-5,NA,TRBV7-2,TGTGCCAGCAGCTTTCGACAGGGGACTCAGCCCCAGCATTTT,CASSFRQGTQPQHF
NA,TRBJ1-1,NA,TRBV21-1,NA,CASSLGFGQGALNTEAFF
TRBD1,TRBJ1-2,NA,TRBV7-2,TGTGCCAGCAGCCAACCGGGACAGCGGAAAGAGGACTATGGCTACACCTTC,CASSQPGQRKEDYGYTF
TRBD2,TRBJ2-1,NA,TRBV27,TGTGCCAGCAGTCCACCGGGACTAGCGCGCCCGGAACAGTTCTTC,CASSPPGLARPEQFF
NA,TRBJ2-5,NA,TRBV9,TGTGCCAGCAGCAACCAGGGAAGCTCGGGGACCCAGTACTTC,CASSNQGSSGTQYF
TRBD2,TRBJ2-7,few,TRBV7-9,TGTGCCAGCAGGGCTGGGACTAGCGGGGGGGCCTACGAGCAGTACTTC,CASRAGTSGGAYEQYF
NA,TRBJ2-2,NA,TRBV5-5,TGTGCCAGCAGCCTCGTGGCAGGAAACACCGGGGAGCTGTTTTTT,CASSLVAGNTGELFF
NA,TRBJ1-2,few,TRBV2,TGTGCCAGCAGTGAAGCCCGGGGGGGCGGGTACTATGGCTACACCTTC,CASSEARGGGYYGYTF
NA,TRBJ2-5,NA,TRBV19,TGTGCCAGTAGTATCCCCGGACATTACCAAGAGACCCAGTACTTC,CASSIPGHYQETQYF
TRBD1,TRBJ2-7,once,TRBV5-6,TGTGCCAGCAGCTCCACAGGGGGCTATGAAATGAGCTCCTACGAGCAGTACTTC,CASSSTGGYEMSSYEQYF
NA,TRBJ1-5,NA,TRBV19,TGTGCCAGTAGTATAGTCCTGGAGTCAGGGGTTGAACAGCCCCAGCATTTT,CASSIVLESGVEQPQHF
NA,TRBJ1-2,NA,TRBV27,TGTGCCACCCGTGACGGGGAATGGTATGGCTACACCTTC,CATRDGEWYGYTF
TRBD1,TRBJ2-3,NA,TRBV7-3,TGTGCCAGCAGCTACGACAGGGGGGCAGATACGCAGTATTTT,CASSYDRGADTQYF
NA,TRBJ2-5,NA,TRBV4-3,TGCGCCAGCAGCCCCTTGACGGGGGGCTGGGAGACCCAGTACTTC,CASSPLTGGWETQYF
NA,TRBJ1-5,few,TRBV7-6,TGTGCCAGCAGCTTGGGCCTTCTTGAGAAGCCCCAGCATTTT,CASSLGLLEKPQHF
NA,TRBJ1-2,NA,TRBV7-2,TGTGCCAGCAGCTTAGTTTTGGGGGGCTATGGCTACACCTTC,CASSLVLGGYGYTF